This entry describes one T cell receptor (beta chain). Antigen specificity is unknown. The sample belongs to a study of siplizumab effects on memory and regulatory T cells. Study observations and caveats: A minor fraction of alloreactive clones, and no more, mapped to unstimulated subsets. It was never confirmed that proliferating Tregs from siplizumab cultures were suppressive.

The CDR3 covers 14 residues. Trimming cost V 1 base and J 1 base; bases outside gene matches: 0. The germline CDR1 and CDR2 sequences are SEHNR and FQNEAQ (reference sequence). Sequencing was performed with immunoSEQ multiplex PCR; in TCRdb, only in-frame clones are kept and a portion is missing. The sample has about 120,000 clones, over 85% seen once. The sample was non-Treg CD4+ T cells sorted from blood. The sequence came from a human donor in good health. The chain joins TRBV7-9 to TRBJ1-1; 7 bases match TRBD1. CDR3 nucleotides: TGTGCCAGCAGCTTAGGACAGGGGAACACTGAAGCTTTCTTT. Translated: CASSLGQGNTEAFF.